Given below is one T cell receptor (beta chain) in context. The data were obtained in a study of blood T cell repertoires in COVID-19. The CDR3 spans 15 residues. J lost 5 bases, V lost 5 bases, and 10 bases had no gene match. Germline V gene lookup returns CDR1 SGHTS and CDR2 YDEGEE. Only in-frame clones appear in the TCRdb table, and some are missing; sequencing was by immunoSEQ multiplex PCR. The table lists about 200,000 clones, around 80% of them singletons, with 7.2% in the top ten. This receptor was obtained from a woman in her seventies with acute or convalescent COVID-19. V is TRBV5-8 and J is TRBJ2-5, with TRBD1 identical over 9 bases. Input material: peripheral blood. The CDR3 protein is CASRGGQGRWETQYF. CDR3 DNA sequence: TGTGCCAGCAGGGGTGGACAGGGGCGGTGGGAGACCCAGTACTTC.